This T cell receptor beta chain was identified during a study of human T cells and chemical hapten exposure. Time point given: healthy volunteer bleed at 2 weeks. Unfractionated whole blood was the source of the extracted total RNA. V gave up 4 bases and J gave up 7 bases, with 11 bases separating them. This CDR3 region has 14 residues. CDR1 is MDHEN and CDR2 is SYDVKM in the germline V gene. This clonotype was seen more than once but under ten times. It was the library that attached unique molecular identifiers to individual cDNA molecules. TCRdb passed the RACE reads through MiXCR, listing each CDR3 protein once. The table lists some 120,000 distinct CDR3 sequences, 8.5% to 9.5% of them singletons.

Sequencing was done on a sample of whole blood. This receptor was identified in a male donor in good health. Some clones in this sample may be carry-over from other donors' samples. V usage is TRBV28 and J usage is TRBJ1-6; D gene unclear. Written as DNA, the CDR3 is TGTGCCAGCAGTTCCACCCCGTACAATTCACCCCTCCACTTT. It is translated as CASSSTPYNSPLHF.